These T cell receptor beta chains were read from a single sample in a study of blood T cell repertoires in COVID-19. The protocol was immunoSEQ multiplex PCR, while the TCRdb copy is restricted to in-frame clones and leaves out a portion. The table lists under 300,000 clones, approximately 84% of them singletons. Sequenced input: peripheral blood. Receptor source: a human donor with COVID-19, enrolled during active disease. The donor label of this sample is uncertain. Both conserved end residues are part of each CDR3. The order of the fields is J gene, D gene, V gene, clone size, CDR3 DNA, CDR3 protein. The D gene is left open where the match is weak. Clone size is given for some rows only: seen once, a few or many times, or a class if the clone is expanded.

j_call: TRBJ1-1
d_call: TRBD1
v_call: TRBV10-1
clone_size: -
cdr3_nt: TGCGCCAGTAGCCGGGACAGGGGACGGGGAGTGAACACTGAAGCTTTCTTT
cdr3_aa: CASSRDRGRGVNTEAFF

j_call: TRBJ2-7
d_call: TRBD2
v_call: TRBV19
clone_size: -
cdr3_nt: TGTGCCAGTAGTATAGACCACGGGACTAGCCGATCCTACGAGCAGTACTTC
cdr3_aa: CASSIDHGTSRSYEQYF

j_call: TRBJ1-1
d_call: -
v_call: TRBV11-2
clone_size: few
cdr3_nt: TGTGCCAGCAGCTTATTAGACAGCGAAGCTTTCTTT
cdr3_aa: CASSLLDSEAFF

j_call: TRBJ1-2
d_call: -
v_call: TRBV6-1
clone_size: -
cdr3_nt: TGTGCCAGCAGTGAATATGTCTCGGGGGGCGCGAACTATGGCTACACCTTC
cdr3_aa: CASSEYVSGGANYGYTF

j_call: TRBJ2-1
d_call: TRBD2
v_call: TRBV19
clone_size: once
cdr3_nt: TGTGCCAGTAGTTTACCGGGACTAGCGGGAGGAATAAATGAGCAGTTCTTC
cdr3_aa: CASSLPGLAGGINEQFF

j_call: TRBJ1-2
d_call: TRBD1
v_call: TRBV27
clone_size: -
cdr3_nt: TGTGCCAGCAGGACCCCGGGACAGGGGGCCTATGGCTACACCTTC
cdr3_aa: CASRTPGQGAYGYTF

j_call: TRBJ2-7
d_call: -
v_call: TRBV5-1
clone_size: once
cdr3_nt: TGCGCCAGCAGCCTTCAGACCGCCAGCCAGGGCGAGCAGTACTTC
cdr3_aa: CASSLQTASQGEQYF

j_call: TRBJ1-4
d_call: -
v_call: TRBV4-1
clone_size: -
cdr3_nt: TGCGCCAGCAGCCAAGATCTGGCAGCCAGGGGTGAAAAACTGTTTTTT
cdr3_aa: CASSQDLAARGEKLFF

j_call: TRBJ2-1
d_call: TRBD2
v_call: TRBV6-1
clone_size: -
cdr3_nt: TGTGCCAGCAGTGAACTAGCGGGAGGGATGAGGCAGTTCTTC
cdr3_aa: CASSELAGGMRQFF

j_call: TRBJ2-3
d_call: -
v_call: TRBV11-3
clone_size: once
cdr3_nt: TGTGCCAGCAGCTTGGGGCGAGGCACAGATACGCAGTATTTT
cdr3_aa: CASSLGRGTDTQYF

j_call: TRBJ2-3
d_call: TRBD2
v_call: TRBV2
clone_size: -
cdr3_nt: TGTGCCAGCAGGGGGCGGAGGCTAGCGGGGATTGATACGCAGTATTTT
cdr3_aa: CASRGRRLAGIDTQYF

j_call: TRBJ1-2
d_call: TRBD1
v_call: TRBV28
clone_size: -
cdr3_nt: TGTGCCAGCAGTCCACCGACGGGACAGAGCTATGGCTACACCTTC
cdr3_aa: CASSPPTGQSYGYTF

j_call: TRBJ2-7
d_call: TRBD2
v_call: TRBV3-1/TRBV3-2
clone_size: once
cdr3_nt: TGTGCCAGCCTATCCAAGCGGGAGAAGGTGGCGGACGAGCAGTACTTC
cdr3_aa: CASLSKREKVADEQYF

j_call: TRBJ1-1
d_call: TRBD1
v_call: TRBV11-1
clone_size: once
cdr3_nt: TGTGCCAGCAGCTTAGGGGACGGGACAGGGGCCACTGAAGCTTTCTTT
cdr3_aa: CASSLGDGTGATEAFF

j_call: TRBJ2-7
d_call: TRBD1
v_call: TRBV3-1/TRBV3-2
clone_size: -
cdr3_nt: TGTGCCAGCAGCCAAGCTTGGACAGGGCGACACGAGCAGTACTTC
cdr3_aa: CASSQAWTGRHEQYF

j_call: TRBJ2-6
d_call: -
v_call: TRBV6-5
clone_size: -
cdr3_nt: TGTGCCAGCAACAACGGAGTTCCTGGGGCCAACGTCCTGACTTTC
cdr3_aa: CASNNGVPGANVLTF

j_call: TRBJ1-1
d_call: TRBD1
v_call: TRBV2
clone_size: few
cdr3_nt: TGTGCCAGCAGTCCGGGACAGTACACTGAAGCTTTCTTT
cdr3_aa: CASSPGQYTEAFF

j_call: TRBJ2-7
d_call: -
v_call: TRBV11-1
clone_size: -
cdr3_nt: TGTGCCAGCAGCTTAAATCGGCAGGGCGAGCAGTACTTC
cdr3_aa: CASSLNRQGEQYF

j_call: TRBJ1-1
d_call: -
v_call: TRBV2
clone_size: -
cdr3_nt: TGTGCCAGCAGTGAGGGGCGGAAAGCTTTCTTT
cdr3_aa: CASSEGRKAFF

j_call: TRBJ1-6
d_call: -
v_call: TRBV6-5
clone_size: -
cdr3_nt: TGTGCCATCAAACAAGGAGGGGCTAAAAATTCACCCCTCCACTTT
cdr3_aa: CAIKQGGAKNSPLHF

j_call: TRBJ1-2
d_call: TRBD1
v_call: TRBV5-4
clone_size: -
cdr3_nt: TGTGCCAGCAGGTCTTTTACAGGGGGAACCTATGGCTACACCTTC
cdr3_aa: CASRSFTGGTYGYTF

j_call: TRBJ1-5
d_call: TRBD1
v_call: TRBV9
clone_size: -
cdr3_nt: TGTGCCAGCAGCGCGGGACAGGGTGGGGGTCAGCCCCAGCATTTT
cdr3_aa: CASSAGQGGGQPQHF

j_call: TRBJ1-1
d_call: -
v_call: TRBV3-1/TRBV3-2
clone_size: -
cdr3_nt: TGTGCCAGCAGCCCAGCCTTTCAGGGGCAAGTCACTGAAGCTTTCTTT
cdr3_aa: CASSPAFQGQVTEAFF

j_call: TRBJ1-3
d_call: TRBD1
v_call: TRBV11-3
clone_size: -
cdr3_nt: TGTGCCAGCAGCTTGGTTACCCAGGGGGCGGGAAACACCATATATTTT
cdr3_aa: CASSLVTQGAGNTIYF

j_call: TRBJ2-7
d_call: TRBD2
v_call: TRBV7-2
clone_size: -
cdr3_nt: TGTGCCAGCAGCTTAGATCGCGGGAGGGATGAGCAGTACTTC
cdr3_aa: CASSLDRGRDEQYF

j_call: TRBJ1-2
d_call: -
v_call: TRBV27
clone_size: -
cdr3_nt: TGTGCCAGCAGTCCCCTGGCAGGTTCAAACTATGGCTACACCTTC
cdr3_aa: CASSPLAGSNYGYTF

j_call: TRBJ2-1
d_call: TRBD2
v_call: TRBV7-2
clone_size: -
cdr3_nt: TGTGCCAGCAGCTTATCAACAGCGGGAGCATACAATGAGCAGTTCTTC
cdr3_aa: CASSLSTAGAYNEQFF

j_call: TRBJ2-6
d_call: -
v_call: TRBV25-1
clone_size: few
cdr3_nt: TGTGCCAGCAGTGAATACAGGGCGGGGGCCAACGTCCTGACTTTC
cdr3_aa: CASSEYRAGANVLTF

j_call: TRBJ1-6
d_call: -
v_call: TRBV7-9
clone_size: -
cdr3_nt: TGTGCCAGCAGCTTAGTTTCGGGATCACCCCTCCACTTT
cdr3_aa: CASSLVSGSPLHF

j_call: TRBJ1-1
d_call: -
v_call: TRBV27
clone_size: -
cdr3_nt: TGTGCCAGCGCCCCCCAACAGGGAATAGGAACTGAAGCTTTCTTT
cdr3_aa: CASAPQQGIGTEAFF

j_call: TRBJ2-3
d_call: TRBD2
v_call: TRBV5-1
clone_size: once
cdr3_nt: TGCGCCAGCAGCTTGGGGCTAGCGGGAGGGGATACGCAGTATTTT
cdr3_aa: CASSLGLAGGDTQYF

j_call: TRBJ2-1
d_call: TRBD2
v_call: TRBV7-9
clone_size: -
cdr3_nt: TGTGCCAGCAGCCCGGGACTAGCGGGAGTAAATGAGCAGTTCTTC
cdr3_aa: CASSPGLAGVNEQFF

j_call: TRBJ2-1
d_call: -
v_call: TRBV19
clone_size: -
cdr3_nt: TGTGCCAGTAGTATTTCTGGCAGCGACAATGAGCAGTTCTTC
cdr3_aa: CASSISGSDNEQFF

j_call: TRBJ2-3
d_call: TRBD1
v_call: TRBV5-5
clone_size: few
cdr3_nt: TGTGCCAGCAGCTTGGAACCAGGACAGGGGGCCACAGATACGCAGTATTTT
cdr3_aa: CASSLEPGQGATDTQYF

j_call: TRBJ2-7
d_call: TRBD2
v_call: TRBV28
clone_size: -
cdr3_nt: TGTGCCAGCAGTTTCTCGGGAGGCGAATCCTACGAGCAGTACTTC
cdr3_aa: CASSFSGGESYEQYF

j_call: TRBJ1-6
d_call: -
v_call: TRBV12-3/TRBV12-4
clone_size: -
cdr3_nt: TGTGCCAGCAGATCTCTTGGCTCACCCCTCCACTTT
cdr3_aa: CASRSLGSPLHF

j_call: TRBJ2-3
d_call: TRBD2
v_call: TRBV9
clone_size: once
cdr3_nt: TGTGCCAGCAGCGCGGTAGCGGGAGGACCTAGCACAGATACGCAGTATTTT
cdr3_aa: CASSAVAGGPSTDTQYF

j_call: TRBJ2-2
d_call: -
v_call: TRBV5-1
clone_size: -
cdr3_nt: TGCGCCAGCAGCTTGGGAGACATTGGGGCTGGGGAGCTGTTTTTT
cdr3_aa: CASSLGDIGAGELFF

j_call: TRBJ1-3
d_call: TRBD1
v_call: TRBV5-1
clone_size: -
cdr3_nt: TGCGCCTCTCAGGAAGGGGGCACTGGAAACACCATATATTTT
cdr3_aa: CASQEGGTGNTIYF

j_call: TRBJ2-7
d_call: -
v_call: TRBV6-2/TRBV6-3
clone_size: -
cdr3_nt: TGTGCCAGCAGCTACTCCCTGGGCCCTTACGAGCAGTACTTC
cdr3_aa: CASSYSLGPYEQYF

j_call: TRBJ2-7
d_call: TRBD1
v_call: TRBV28
clone_size: -
cdr3_nt: TGTGCCAGCAGTTTGGACAGGGCCCCCTCGACGAAGTACTTC
cdr3_aa: CASSLDRAPSTKYF

j_call: TRBJ1-1
d_call: -
v_call: TRBV28
clone_size: -
cdr3_nt: TGTGCCAGCAGCCCCTCCTTGGGGCTTGTTAAAGCTTTCTTT
cdr3_aa: CASSPSLGLVKAFF

j_call: TRBJ1-1
d_call: -
v_call: TRBV7-9
clone_size: -
cdr3_nt: TGTGCCAGCAGCTTACAGGGGTTGAACACTGAAGCTTTCTTT
cdr3_aa: CASSLQGLNTEAFF

j_call: TRBJ1-4
d_call: -
v_call: TRBV28
clone_size: -
cdr3_nt: TGTGCCAGCAGTTTAGGGGGGGTAGGGGAAAAACTGTTTTTT
cdr3_aa: CASSLGGVGEKLFF

j_call: TRBJ2-2
d_call: TRBD2
v_call: TRBV6-5
clone_size: -
cdr3_nt: TGTGCCAGCAATCAGCGGGGTCCGAACACCGGGGAGCTGTTTTTT
cdr3_aa: CASNQRGPNTGELFF

j_call: TRBJ2-2
d_call: TRBD2
v_call: TRBV18
clone_size: -
cdr3_nt: TGTGCCAGCTCACCACGGGCAACTAGCGGGAGCGCTAACACCGGGGAGCTGTTTTTT
cdr3_aa: CASSPRATSGSANTGELFF

j_call: TRBJ1-2
d_call: -
v_call: TRBV6-5
clone_size: -
cdr3_nt: TGTGCCAGCGTCGGTCCGGGGACAAACTATGGCTACACCTTC
cdr3_aa: CASVGPGTNYGYTF